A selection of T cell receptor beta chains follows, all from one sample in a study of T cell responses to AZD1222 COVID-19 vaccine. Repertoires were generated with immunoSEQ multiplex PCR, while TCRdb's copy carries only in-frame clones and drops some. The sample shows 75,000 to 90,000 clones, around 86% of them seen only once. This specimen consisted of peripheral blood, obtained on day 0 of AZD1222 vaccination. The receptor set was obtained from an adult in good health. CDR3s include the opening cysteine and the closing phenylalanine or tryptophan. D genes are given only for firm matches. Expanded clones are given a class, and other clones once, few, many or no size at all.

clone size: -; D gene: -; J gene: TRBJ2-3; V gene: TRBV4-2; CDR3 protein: CASSQQGGSVGTDTQYF; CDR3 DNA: TGTGCCAGCAGCCAACAAGGGGGATCGGTTGGAACAGATACGCAGTATTTT
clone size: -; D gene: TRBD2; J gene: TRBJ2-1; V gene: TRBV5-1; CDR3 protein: CASRATGTSGNEQFF; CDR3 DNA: TGCGCCAGCAGGGCTACCGGGACTAGTGGCAATGAGCAGTTCTTC
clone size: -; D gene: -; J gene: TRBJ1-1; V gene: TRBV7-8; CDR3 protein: CASSLRQEGTEAFF; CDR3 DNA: TGTGCCAGCAGCTTAAGGCAGGAGGGCACTGAAGCTTTCTTT
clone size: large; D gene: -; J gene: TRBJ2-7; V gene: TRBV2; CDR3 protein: CASSGVGGDEQYF; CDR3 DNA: TGTGCCAGCAGTGGTGTCGGGGGCGACGAGCAGTACTTC
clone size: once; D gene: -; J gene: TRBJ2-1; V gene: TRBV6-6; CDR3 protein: CASSSGNSGEQFF; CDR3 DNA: TGTGCCAGCAGTTCGGGGAATTCGGGTGAGCAGTTCTTC
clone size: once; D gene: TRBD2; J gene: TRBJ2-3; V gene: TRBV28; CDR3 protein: CASRPPGTSGSLTTDTQYF; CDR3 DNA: TGTGCCAGCAGGCCCCCCGGGACTAGCGGGAGTTTGACTACAGATACGCAGTATTTT
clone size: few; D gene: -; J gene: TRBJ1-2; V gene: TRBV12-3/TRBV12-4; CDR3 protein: CASSSWIGYTF; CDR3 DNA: TGTGCCAGCAGTTCATGGATCGGCTACACCTTC
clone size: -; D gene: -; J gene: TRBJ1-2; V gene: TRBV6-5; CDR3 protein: CASSYRRESGYTF; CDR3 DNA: TGTGCCAGCAGTTACAGGCGAGAGAGTGGCTACACCTTC
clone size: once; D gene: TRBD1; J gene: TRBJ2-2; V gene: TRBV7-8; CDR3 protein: CASSLPPWTGLAGELFF; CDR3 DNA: TGTGCCAGCAGCTTACCGCCCTGGACAGGGTTGGCCGGGGAGCTGTTTTTT
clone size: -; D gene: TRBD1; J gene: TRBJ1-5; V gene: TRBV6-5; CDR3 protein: CASRGTGGQQPQHF; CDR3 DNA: TGTGCCAGCAGGGGGACAGGGGGTCAGCAGCCCCAGCATTTT
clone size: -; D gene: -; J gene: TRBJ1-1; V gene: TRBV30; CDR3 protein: CAWSELVMNTEAFF; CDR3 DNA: TGTGCCTGGAGTGAGTTGGTGATGAACACTGAAGCTTTCTTT
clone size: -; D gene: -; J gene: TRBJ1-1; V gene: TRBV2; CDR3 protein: CASSGQLNTEAFF; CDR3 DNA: TGTGCCAGCAGTGGACAGCTTAACACTGAAGCTTTCTTT
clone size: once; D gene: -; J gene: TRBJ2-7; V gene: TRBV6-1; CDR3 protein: CASSEAPSSYEQYF; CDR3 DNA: TGTGCCAGCAGTGAAGCTCCTAGCTCCTACGAGCAGTACTTC
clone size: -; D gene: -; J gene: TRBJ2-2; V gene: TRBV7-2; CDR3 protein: CASSQRVRVGTGELFF; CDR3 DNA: TGTGCCAGCAGCCAAAGGGTCAGGGTTGGGACCGGGGAGCTGTTTTTT
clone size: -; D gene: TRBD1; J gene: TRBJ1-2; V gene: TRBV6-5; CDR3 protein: CASRYTGAGYGYTF; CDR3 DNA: TGTGCCAGCAGATATACAGGGGCGGGATATGGCTACACCTTC
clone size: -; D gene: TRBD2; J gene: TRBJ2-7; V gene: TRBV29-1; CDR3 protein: CSVSTGGSSYEQYF; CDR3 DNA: TGCAGCGTTAGTACGGGAGGGAGCTCCTACGAGCAGTACTTC
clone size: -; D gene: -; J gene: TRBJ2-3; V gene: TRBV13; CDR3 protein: CASSLKVTGHTDTQYF; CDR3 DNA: TGTGCCAGCAGCTTAAAGGTGACAGGACACACAGATACGCAGTATTTT
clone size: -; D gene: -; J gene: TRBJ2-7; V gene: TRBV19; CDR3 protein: CASSIASSYEQYF; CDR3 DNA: TGTGCCAGTAGTATCGCCAGCTCCTACGAGCAGTACTTC
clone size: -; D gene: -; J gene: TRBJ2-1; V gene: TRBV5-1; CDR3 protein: CASSFRPRYNEQFF; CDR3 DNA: TGCGCCAGCAGCTTCCGGCCCCGCTACAATGAGCAGTTCTTC
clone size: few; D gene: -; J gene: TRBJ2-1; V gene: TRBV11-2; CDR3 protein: CASSPTNNEQFF; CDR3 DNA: TGTGCCAGCAGTCCTACTAACAATGAGCAGTTCTTC
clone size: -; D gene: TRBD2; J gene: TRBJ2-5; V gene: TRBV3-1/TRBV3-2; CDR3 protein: CASSLAGTSAETQYF; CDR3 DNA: TGTGCCAGCAGCCTCGCCGGGACTAGCGCGGAGACCCAGTACTTC
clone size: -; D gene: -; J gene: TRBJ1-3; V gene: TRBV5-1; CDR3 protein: CASSLVKLRTVPGNTIYF; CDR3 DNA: TGCGCCAGCAGCTTGGTAAAGCTCCGGACAGTCCCTGGAAACACCATATATTTT
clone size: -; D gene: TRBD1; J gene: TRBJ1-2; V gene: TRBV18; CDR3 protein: CASSLLDRVLHNYGYTF; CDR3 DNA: TGTGCCAGCTCACTACTTGACAGGGTCCTTCATAACTATGGCTACACCTTC
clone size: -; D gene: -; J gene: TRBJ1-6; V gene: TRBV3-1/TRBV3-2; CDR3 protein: CASSQVFSREHNSPLHF; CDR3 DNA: TGTGCCAGCAGCCAAGTATTTAGCAGGGAACATAATTCACCCCTCCACTTT
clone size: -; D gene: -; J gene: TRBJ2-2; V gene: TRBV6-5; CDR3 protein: CASSYWEAGELFF; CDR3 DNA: TGTGCCAGCAGTTACTGGGAGGCCGGGGAGCTGTTTTTT
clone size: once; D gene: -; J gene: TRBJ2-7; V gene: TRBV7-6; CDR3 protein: CASSPGREYEQYF; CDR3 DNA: TGTGCCAGCAGCCCGGGTCGGGAGTACGAGCAGTACTTC
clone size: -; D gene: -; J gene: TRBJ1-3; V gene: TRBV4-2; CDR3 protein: CASSQSSLGTIYF; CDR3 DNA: TGTGCCAGCAGCCAATCCTCTCTGGGCACCATATATTTT
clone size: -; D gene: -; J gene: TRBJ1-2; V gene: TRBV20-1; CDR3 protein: CSASGSTGGYGYTF; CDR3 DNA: TGCAGTGCTAGTGGGTCAACCGGGGGGTATGGCTACACCTTC
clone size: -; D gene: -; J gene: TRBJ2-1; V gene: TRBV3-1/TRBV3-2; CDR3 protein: CASSPPSNEQFF; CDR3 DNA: TGTGCCAGCAGCCCCCCCAGCAATGAGCAGTTCTTC
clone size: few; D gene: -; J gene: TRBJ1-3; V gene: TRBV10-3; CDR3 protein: CAISESRSSGNTIYF; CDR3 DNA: TGTGCCATCAGTGAGTCTCGGAGCTCTGGAAACACCATATATTTT
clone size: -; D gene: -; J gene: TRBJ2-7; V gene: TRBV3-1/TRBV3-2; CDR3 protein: CASSQKWGLGEQYF; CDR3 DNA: TGTGCCAGCAGCCAAAAGTGGGGCCTGGGTGAGCAGTACTTC
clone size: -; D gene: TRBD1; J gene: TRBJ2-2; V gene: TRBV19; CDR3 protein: CATDRTGTGELFF; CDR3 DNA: TGTGCCACGGACAGGACTGGGACCGGGGAGCTGTTTTTT
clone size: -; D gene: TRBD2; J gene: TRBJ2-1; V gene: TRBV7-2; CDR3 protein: CASSDPRLAGARNNEQFF; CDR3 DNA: TGTGCCAGCAGCGACCCCCGACTAGCGGGAGCCCGAAACAATGAGCAGTTCTTC
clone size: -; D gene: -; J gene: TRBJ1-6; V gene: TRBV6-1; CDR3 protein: CASSEWSPTEPLHF; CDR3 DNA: TGTGCCAGCAGTGAATGGAGTCCGACGGAACCCCTCCACTTT
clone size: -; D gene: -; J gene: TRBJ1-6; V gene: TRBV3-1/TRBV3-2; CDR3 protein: CASSQGGGNSPLHF; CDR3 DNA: TGTGCCAGCAGCCAAGGGGGGGGTAATTCACCCCTCCACTTT